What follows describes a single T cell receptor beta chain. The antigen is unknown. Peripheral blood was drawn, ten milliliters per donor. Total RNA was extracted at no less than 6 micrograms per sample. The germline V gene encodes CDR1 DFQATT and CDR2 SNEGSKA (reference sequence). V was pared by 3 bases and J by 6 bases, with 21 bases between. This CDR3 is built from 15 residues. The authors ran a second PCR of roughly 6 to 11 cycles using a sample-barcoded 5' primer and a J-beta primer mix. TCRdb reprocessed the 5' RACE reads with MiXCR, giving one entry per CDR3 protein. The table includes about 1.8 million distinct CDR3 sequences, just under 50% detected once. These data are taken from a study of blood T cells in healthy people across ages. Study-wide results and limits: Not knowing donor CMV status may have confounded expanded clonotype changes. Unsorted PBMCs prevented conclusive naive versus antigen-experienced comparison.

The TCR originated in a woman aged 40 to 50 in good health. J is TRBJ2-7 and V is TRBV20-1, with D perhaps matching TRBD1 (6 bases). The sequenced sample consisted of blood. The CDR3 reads CSASTGGQTFGEQYF. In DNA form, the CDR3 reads TGCAGTGCTAGTACCGGTGGACAGACCTTCGGCGAGCAGTACTTC.